These 14 T cell receptor beta chains were sequenced from one sample in a study of blood T cells in healthy people across ages. A second PCR of 7 to 11 cycles used a sample-barcoded 5' primer and a J-beta primer mix. Using its own MiXCR run on the 5' RACE reads, TCRdb lists one record per CDR3 protein. The sample lists a few hundred thousand distinct CDR3 sequences; about 27% were seen once. This sample was shared with a second study, whose subject was T cells of mothers and their children.

Specimen: blood. These receptor sequences come from a boy aged 2-15 years in good health.

V and J are TRBV7-2 and TRBJ2-3; 7 bases are shared with TRBD2. The ends lost 5 bases at V and 5 bases at J; junction bases unmatched: 16. CDR3 length: 17 amino acids. Germline V CDR1 and CDR2: SGHTA, FQGNSA. Written as DNA, the CDR3 is TGTGCCAGCAGCACCAACCCCGGACTAGTTTCGGGAGATACGCAGTATTTT. It yields the protein CASSTNPGLVSGDTQYF.

This rearrangement joins TRBV29-1 to TRBJ2-7; 7 bases agree with TRBD1. V lost 4 bases and J lost 9; bases outside the gene matches: 12. There are 13 residues in the CDR3. Germline CDR1 reads SQVTM; CDR2 reads ANQGSEA. The CDR3: CSVVWTGLTVQYF. The CDR3 region has the DNA TGCAGCGTTGTTTGGACAGGTTTGACTGTGCAGTACTTC.

This clonotype was picked up a small number of times. The chain has TRBV18 and TRBJ1-3; 8 nucleotides match TRBD1. J lost 4 bases, V lost 2 bases, and 7 bases had no gene match. Germline values: CDR1 KGHSH, CDR2 LQKENI. This CDR3 has 16 residues. CDR3 sequence: CASSPVTGATGNTIYF. In DNA, the CDR3 is TGTGCCAGCTCACCAGTGACAGGGGCAACAGGAAACACCATATATTTT.

This clonotype turned up a few times. The V call is TRBV9, the J call TRBJ2-3; D is possibly TRBD1 or TRBD2 (5 bases each). Germline V gene sequence: CDR1 SGDLS, CDR2 YYNGEE. V lost 4 bases, J lost 11 bases, and 14 bases lay in between. There are 12 residues in the CDR3. CDR3 sequence (DNA): TGTGCCAGCAGCACAGACGGGGCCCGGCAGTATTTT. This sequence encodes CASSTDGARQYF.

CDR3 in DNA: TGTGCCAGCAGTCCCTTAATAGGCGCCCCCGGAGGGCAGTACTTC. Encoded protein: CASSPLIGAPGGQYF. The rearrangement uses TRBV28 and TRBJ2-7, with TRBD2 as a possible D gene (5 bases). The CDR3 is made up of 15 amino acids. V lost 5 bases and J 9 bases, leaving 23 bases between the germline ends. Germline V lookup: CDR1 MDHEN, CDR2 SYDVKM. Based on the CDR3 plus reference TRBV28 and TRBJ2-7, the full variable domain is DVKVTQSSRYLVKRTGEKVFLECVQDMDHENMFWYRQDPGLGLRLIYFSYDVKMKEKGDIPEGYSVSREKKERFSLILESASTNQTSMYLCASSPLIGAPGGQYFGPGTRLTVT.

This rearrangement joins TRBV7-2 to TRBJ2-6; maybe TRBD2 (5 bases). With 4 bases removed from V and 1 base from J, the gap between germline ends came to 17 bases. The CDR3 is made up of 18 amino acids. Germline V gives CDR1 SGHTA, CDR2 FQGNSA. The CDR3 DNA reads TGTGCCAGCAGCTCTCTCGGGGTCAGCCTATCTGGGGCCAACGTCCTGACTTTC. It encodes CASSSLGVSLSGANVLTF. Drawing the rest from reference TRBV7-2 and TRBJ2-6, the complete variable domain is GAGVSQSPSNKVTEKGKDVELRCDPISGHTALYWYRQSLGQGLEFLIYFQGNSAPDKSGLPSDRFSAERTGGSVSTLTIQRTQQEDSAVYLCASSSLGVSLSGANVLTFGAGSRLTVL.

V and J are TRBV20-1 and TRBJ2-5; 7 nucleotides agree with TRBD2. The trim removed 1 base at V and 5 bases at J, leaving 4 bases unmatched. Germline values: CDR1 DFQATT, CDR2 SNEGSKA (reference sequence). The CDR3 extends over 13 amino acids. The CDR3 loop reads CSARGRTRETQYF. CDR3 in DNA: TGCAGTGCTAGAGGGAGGACTAGGGAGACCCAGTACTTC.

V usage is TRBV7-2 and J usage is TRBJ2-4; 7 nucleotides line up with TRBD2. Losses at the gene ends were 2 bases for V and 9 bases for J; bases not matched to a gene: 10. This CDR3 has 15 residues. Germline CDR1 reads SGHTA; CDR2 reads FQGNSA. CDR3 residues: CASSLKAGARIIQYF. CDR3 sequence (DNA): TGTGCCAGCAGCTTAAAGGCGGGAGCACGGATCATTCAGTACTTC.

The chain has TRBV29-1 and TRBJ2-2; D not resolved. Germline-derived CDR1 and CDR2 are SQVTM and ANQGSEA. Trimming removed 4 bases at V and 3 bases at J, with 6 bases between. CDR3 size: 12 residues. The CDR3 reads CSVASDTGELFF. As DNA, the CDR3 is TGCAGCGTTGCCAGTGACACCGGGGAGCTGTTTTTT.

The rearrangement joins TRBV11-3 to TRBJ2-5; TRBD2 agrees at 15 bases. The J call is doubtful: the DNA matches TRBJ2-1 better. CDR1 is SGHNT and CDR2 is YENEEA in the germline V gene. The CDR3 loop spans 19 amino acids. CDR3 loop: CASSLTGLAGGGRYNEQFF. CDR3 nucleotide sequence: TGTGCCAGCAGCTTAACGGGACTAGCGGGAGGCGGGCGGTACAATGAGCAGTTCTTC.

To note about this clonotype: This is likely a read error, given that the CDR3 carries no conserved phenylalanine or tryptophan at its end. The genes are TRBV12-3 or TRBV12-4 and TRBJ2-7, with 7 bases fitting TRBD2. This CDR3 contains 14 residues. Trimming took 0 bases from V and 6 from J; bases not matched to a gene: 5. The CDR3 sequence is CASSLAGGPGEQYL. The CDR3 DNA follows: TGTGCCAGCAGTTTAGCGGGAGGGCCAGGCGAGCAGTACCTC.

This chain joins TRBV29-1 and TRBJ2-1; the D call may be TRBD1 or TRBD2 (5 bases each). TRBJ2-5 explains the end of the DNA better; the J call may be wrong. The CDR3 covers 17 residues. Germline lookup yields CDR1 SQVTM and CDR2 ANQGSEA. CDR3: CSVEVRIPGPRGETQYF. In nucleotides, the CDR3 is TGCAGCGTTGAAGTCAGAATCCCAGGTCCGAGGGGAGAGACCCAGTACTTC.

This clonotype was picked up a small number of times. The chain links TRBV7-9 to TRBJ2-7; possible D gene TRBD2, 6 bases. Germline values: CDR1 SEHNR, CDR2 FQNEAQ (reference sequence). The CDR3 length is 15 residues. The V end was cut by 5 bases, the J end by 8 bases, with 22 bases between. This chain's CDR3 is CASSGDGDFLLQQYF. The CDR3 DNA reads TGTGCCAGCAGCGGGGACGGGGACTTCTTACTGCAGCAGTACTTC. Based on the CDR3 plus reference TRBV7-9 and TRBJ2-7, the full variable domain is DTGVSQNPRHKITKRGQNVTFRCDPISEHNRLYWYRQTLGQGPEFLTYFQNEAQLEKSRLLSDRFSAERPKGSFSTLEIQRTEQGDSAMYLCASSGDGDFLLQQYFGPGTRLTVT.

This sequence joins TRBV4-3 and TRBJ2-2; D remains ambiguous. The CDR3 extends over 14 amino acids. V was cut by 0 bases and J by 6 bases, with 8 bases left in between. Germline assignment: CDR1 LGHNA and CDR2 YSLEER. CDR3 region: CASSQDIGAGELFF. The DNA of the CDR3 is TGCGCCAGCAGCCAAGATATTGGGGCCGGGGAGCTGTTTTTT.